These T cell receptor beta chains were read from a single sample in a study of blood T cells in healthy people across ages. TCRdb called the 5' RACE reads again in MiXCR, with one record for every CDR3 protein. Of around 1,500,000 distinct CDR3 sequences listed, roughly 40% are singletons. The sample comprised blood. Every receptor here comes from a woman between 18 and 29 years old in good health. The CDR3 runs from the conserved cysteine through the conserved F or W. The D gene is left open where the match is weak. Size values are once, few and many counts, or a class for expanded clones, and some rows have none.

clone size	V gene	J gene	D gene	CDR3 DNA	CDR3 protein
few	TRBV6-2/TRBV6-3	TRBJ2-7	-	TGTGCCATAGGGGAATACGAGCAGTACTTC	CAIGEYEQYF
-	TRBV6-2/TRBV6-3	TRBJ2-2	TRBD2	TGTGCCAGCACCTCAATACCGTGGGCTAGCGGGAGGCTGAACACCGGGGAGCTGTTTTTT	CASTSIPWASGRLNTGELFF
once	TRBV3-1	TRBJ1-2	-	TGTGCCAGCAGCCAACTCCGGGGGGGGGATGGCTACACCTTC	CASSQLRGGDGYTF
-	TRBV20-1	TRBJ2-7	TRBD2	TGCAGTGCAAACCGCAGTGCTAGCCTACCTAGCGGAACCACCTACGAGCAGTACTTC	CSANRSASLPSGTTYEQYF
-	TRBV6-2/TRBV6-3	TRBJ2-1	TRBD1	TGTGCCAGCACCCCCGGACAGGGGTGGTACAATGAGCAGTTCTTC	CASTPGQGWYNEQFF
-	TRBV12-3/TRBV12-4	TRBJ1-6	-	TGTGCCAGCAGCTCAACCGTCCCCCTCCACTTT	CASSSTVPLHF
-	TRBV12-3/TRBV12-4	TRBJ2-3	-	TGTGCCAGCCGAGGTTCCATAAGCACAGATACGCAGTATTTT	CASRGSISTDTQYF
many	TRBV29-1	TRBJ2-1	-	TGCAGCGTTGGGTCAGGGTCGTACAATGAGCAGTTCTTC	CSVGSGSYNEQFF
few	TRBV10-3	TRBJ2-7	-	TGTGCCATCAGTGAGTCAGCCTCCGGGACTCGGGGGTACGAGCAGTACTTC	CAISESASGTRGYEQYF
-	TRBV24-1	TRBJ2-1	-	TGTGCCACCAGTGCTGCAACCTACAATGAGCAGTTCTTC	CATSAATYNEQFF
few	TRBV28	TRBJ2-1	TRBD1	TGTGCCAGCAGTCCTTACGCCGGGACAGGGAATAGCGCCTACAATGAGCAGTTCTTC	CASSPYAGTGNSAYNEQFF
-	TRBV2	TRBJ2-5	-	TGTGCCAGCAGTGGCCTTACCGCGGGGGAGACCCAGTACTTC	CASSGLTAGETQYF
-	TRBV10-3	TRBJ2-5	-	TGTGCCATCAGGGATCGTGGAGTAGAAGAGACCCAGTACTTC	CAIRDRGVEETQYF
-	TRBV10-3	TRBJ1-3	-	TGTGCCATCAGTGAGTGGGGCCTTGGAAACACCATATATTTT	CAISEWGLGNTIYF
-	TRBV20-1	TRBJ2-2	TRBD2	TGCAGTGCTAGAGGGACTAGCGGACTCGCGAACACCGGGGAGCTGTTTTTT	CSARGTSGLANTGELFF
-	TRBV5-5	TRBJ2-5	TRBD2	TGTGCCAGCAGCTTGTTCGGCCTAGCGGGAGACGGTGAGACCCAGTACTTC	CASSLFGLAGDGETQYF
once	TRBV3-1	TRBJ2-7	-	TGTGCCAGCAGCCAAGAGTGGCAGCGGAGCTCCTACGAGCAGTACTTC	CASSQEWQRSSYEQYF
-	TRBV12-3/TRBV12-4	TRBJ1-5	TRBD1	TGTGCCAGCAGTCCGAGGACAGGGGCGCAGCCCCAGCATTTT	CASSPRTGAQPQHF
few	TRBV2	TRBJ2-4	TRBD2	TGTGCCAGCAGTGAAGCGCGGGGGTATTGGAGCATTCAGTACTTC	CASSEARGYWSIQYF
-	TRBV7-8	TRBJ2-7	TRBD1	TGTGCCAGCAGCGGAACACGGACAGGGAACTACGAGCAGTACTTC	CASSGTRTGNYEQYF
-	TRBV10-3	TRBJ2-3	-	TGTGCCATCAGTGATTTTAAGGGAATAACCACAGATACGCAGTATTTT	CAISDFKGITTDTQYF
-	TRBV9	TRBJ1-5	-	TGTGCCAGCAGCGTAGACCCTGAACAGCCCCAGCATTTT	CASSVDPEQPQHF
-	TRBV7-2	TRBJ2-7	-	TGTGCCAGCAGCTACCTCCCGACTATGACCTACGAGCAGTACTTC	CASSYLPTMTYEQYF
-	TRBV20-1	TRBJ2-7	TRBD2	TGCAGTGCTAGAGGTGGGACTAGCGGGTGGAATGAGCAGTACTTC	CSARGGTSGWNEQYF
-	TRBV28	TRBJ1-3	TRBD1	TGTGCCAGCAGTGGCTTCGTCCCTGGACAGGGTCTTGGAAACACCATATATTTT	CASSGFVPGQGLGNTIYF
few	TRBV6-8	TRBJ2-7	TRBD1	TGTGCCAGCAGTTCCGACCAAGGACAGGGAGTAGCTCACGAGCAGTACTTC	CASSSDQGQGVAHEQYF
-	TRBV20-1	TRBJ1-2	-	TGCAGTGCTATCGGGGCCCCGGGGGGTGGCTACACCTTC	CSAIGAPGGGYTF
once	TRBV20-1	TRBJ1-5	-	TGCAGTGCTAGAGTAGGGTGGGGCAGCAATCAGCCCCAGCATTTT	CSARVGWGSNQPQHF
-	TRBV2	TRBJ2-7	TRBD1	TGTGCCAGCAGTTGGGACAGCTTCTCCTACGAGCAGTACTTC	CASSWDSFSYEQYF
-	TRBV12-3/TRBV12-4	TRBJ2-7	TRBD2	TGTGCCAGCAGGCTAGCGGATTTCTACGAGCAGTACTTC	CASRLADFYEQYF
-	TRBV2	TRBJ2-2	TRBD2	TGTGCCAGCAGGGCGATAGCGGGGGGGCCCGCCACCGGGGAGCTGTTTTTT	CASRAIAGGPATGELFF
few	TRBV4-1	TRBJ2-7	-	TGCGCCAGCAGCCAACCCCGACAGGATTCCTACGAGCAGTACTTC	CASSQPRQDSYEQYF
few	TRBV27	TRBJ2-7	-	TGTGCCAGCAGTCCCGTGGTTCAGAGGTCCTACGAGCAGTACTTC	CASSPVVQRSYEQYF
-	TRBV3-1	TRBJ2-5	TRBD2	TGTGCCAGCAGCACCTTCGAGCGGGAGATGGGCCAAGAGACCCAGTACTTC	CASSTFEREMGQETQYF
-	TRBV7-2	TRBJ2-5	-	TGTGCCAGCAGCCCGATGGGGGTCTCCATAGAGACCCAGTACTTC	CASSPMGVSIETQYF
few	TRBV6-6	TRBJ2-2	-	TGTGCCAGCAGTTACTTCCGGAACACCGGGGAGCTGTTTTTT	CASSYFRNTGELFF
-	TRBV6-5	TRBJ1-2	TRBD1	TGTGCCAGCAGTTGGACAGGGGCTCTTAACTATGGCTACACCTTC	CASSWTGALNYGYTF
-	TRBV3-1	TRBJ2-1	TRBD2	TGTGCCAGCAGCCACCCCCGGACTAGCGGGAGGGCTGGGGGCTCCTACAATGAGCAGTTCTTC	CASSHPRTSGRAGGSYNEQFF
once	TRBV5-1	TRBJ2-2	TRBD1	TGCGCCAGCAGCATGGGACAGGGCGGAACCGGGGAGCTGTTTTTT	CASSMGQGGTGELFF
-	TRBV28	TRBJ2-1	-	TGTGCCAGCAGTTTGCCCGGGGATTTCTACAATGAGCAGTTCTTC	CASSLPGDFYNEQFF
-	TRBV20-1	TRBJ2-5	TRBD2	TGCAGTGCTAGGGGACTAGCGGGAGGTAGAGAGACCCAGTACTTC	CSARGLAGGRETQYF
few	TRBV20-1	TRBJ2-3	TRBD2	TGCAGTGCTAGTATCCAGCGGGGGACAGATACGCAGTATTTT	CSASIQRGTDTQYF
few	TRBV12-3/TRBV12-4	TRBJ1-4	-	TGTGCCAGCAGTCCCAAGGCCTGGGCGGGAGGGAAACTGTTTTTT	CASSPKAWAGGKLFF
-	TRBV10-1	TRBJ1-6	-	TGCGCCAGCAGTGGCCCCAAATCCCGCAGGGAGAAGTCGAGTTCACCCCTCCACTTT	CASSGPKSRREKSSSPLHF
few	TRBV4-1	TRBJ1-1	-	TGCGCCAGCAGCCAAGGGTTCCGCACTGAAGCTTTCTTT	CASSQGFRTEAFF
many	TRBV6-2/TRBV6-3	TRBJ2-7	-	TGTGCCAGCAGTTACTCCCAATTGGACTTAAGTCTCGAGCAGTACTTC	CASSYSQLDLSLEQYF